This T cell receptor beta chain was found in a study of shared clonotypes between healthy human individuals. In the study overall: Donors were a couple of women and a few men aged 18 to 49. General study points: Expectations were that clonotype sharing among donors would be affected by sequencing depth.

This clone was found once. Its specificity is unknown. Germline V gene data show CDR1 as SGHTA and CDR2 as FQGNSA. CDR3 length equals 13 residues. The V end lost 3 bases, the J end lost 4 bases, and 7 bases lay between the germline ends. An even split of each subset's genomic DNA across several immunoSEQ plates was performed. Generated by immunoSEQ multiplex PCR, the TCRdb table keeps only in-frame clones and is missing some. The table has approximately 470,000 clones, 81% seen once; the top ten hold 9.5% to 15%. Each of the donors was a healthy adult who was HIV-negative and had not had a recent acute infection or vaccination.

The clonotype originates from a woman aged 40 to 50 in good health. Some clones in this sample may be carry-over from other donors' samples. The chain is built from TRBV7-2 and TRBJ1-5; D is unclear. Sequencing used PBMCs. The CDR3 DNA sequence: TGTGCCAGCAGCTTCGGCCATAATCAGCCCCAGCATTTT. Its protein is CASSFGHNQPQHF.